This TCR beta chain was sequenced for a study of blood T cell repertoires in COVID-19 (dated by TCRdb to about 2020). At the level of the whole study: Collaborator samples came from the United States, Italy and Spain and covered acute and convalescent phases of COVID-19. The prospective study material was composed of cDNA or gDNA derived from T cells, B-cell-depleted T cells, or PBMCs. The repertoires were released in a freely available public database meant as a resource for research on the immune response to SARS-CoV-2. Samples came from the ongoing ImmuneRACE study (first 160 participants) plus 1,254 subjects from 6 global collaborators. A de-identified subject ID, COVID-19 status, age in years and sex were almost always included in the sample metadata. Where available, HLA class I and class II types were taken from metadata supplied by the sample provider and were not determined by assay-based typing. Subjects who had been exposed to COVID-19, were actively infected with it, or had recovered from it provided the deeply sampled blood TCRbeta repertoires that made up the dataset. Study-wide findings and limitations: The quantity of clinical and demographic metadata differed by source and by participant and was supplied without curation.

Collaborating institutions collected whole blood in K2EDTA tubes following their own protocols. Collaborator samples were shipped for TCRbeta analysis as frozen whole blood, isolated PBMCs, or DNA extracted from either sample type. Regarding this clone: Its target antigen remains unknown. No much larger clone is present one base from it, and per-base qualities are unavailable.

TCRbeta CDR3 regions were amplified from genomic DNA by means of the immunoSEQ Assay, a bias-controlled multiplex PCR. Per the original workflow: Within the assay, amplification of reference gene primers was used to estimate how many nucleated cells each sample contained. To quantify the absolute abundance of each unique TCRbeta CDR3 rearrangement, sequence reads were collapsed and filtered. Productive Simpson clonality was computed per sample as the square root of Simpson's diversity index over productive rearrangements. The table was pulled from immuneACCESS by TCRdb, which kept in-frame rearrangements only. Such tables lose some clones; where checked, under half of the loss comes from unresolved V genes, and the rest has no known cause. D and trimming come from the DNA, and the V and J calls and clone size come from that table. The sample table records 400,000 to 500,000 clones; about nine tenths of these occur just once. Together, the top ten hold 1.4% to 1.5% of the sample.

The germline V gene encodes CDR1 SNHLY and CDR2 FYNNEI. Including the terminal cysteine and phenylalanine, the CDR3 comprises 13 residues. This entry keeps only the CDR3 DNA: 39 bases, framed from base 1. Between the V and J ends, shortened by 8 bases and 3 bases respectively, the junction contains 14 bases. The material sequenced was peripheral blood. This sequence uses TRBV2 and TRBJ2-7; TRBD1 is perhaps the D gene, given 6 matching bases. The receptor comes from a woman in her twenties or thirties with active or convalescent COVID-19. The CDR3 sequence is CASQGTPNYEQYF. The DNA sequence follows: TGTGCCAGCCAGGGGACCCCTAACTACGAGCAGTACTTC.